This TCR beta chain appears in the sequencing data of a study of blood T cell repertoires in COVID-19. The wider study: The origin of the acute and convalescent COVID-19 samples was the United States, Italy and Spain. PBMCs, B-cell-depleted T cells, or T cells provided the cDNA or gDNA that made up the material.

The CDR3 runs to 15 residues. J lost 2 bases, V lost 5 bases, and 8 bases had no gene match. Germline CDR1 is MNHEY and CDR2 is SVGAGI. The protocol was immunoSEQ multiplex PCR, while the TCRdb copy is restricted to in-frame clones and leaves out a portion. This sample has about 360,000 clones, with more than 85% found just once. V is TRBV6-5 and J is TRBJ2-7; 8 bases fit TRBD1. Material: peripheral blood. The clonotype comes from a human donor in a cohort sampled during active COVID-19. The CDR3 coding sequence is TGTGCCAGCAGTATACAGGGGGTCAATCCCTACGAGCAGTACTTC. This sequence encodes CASSIQGVNPYEQYF.